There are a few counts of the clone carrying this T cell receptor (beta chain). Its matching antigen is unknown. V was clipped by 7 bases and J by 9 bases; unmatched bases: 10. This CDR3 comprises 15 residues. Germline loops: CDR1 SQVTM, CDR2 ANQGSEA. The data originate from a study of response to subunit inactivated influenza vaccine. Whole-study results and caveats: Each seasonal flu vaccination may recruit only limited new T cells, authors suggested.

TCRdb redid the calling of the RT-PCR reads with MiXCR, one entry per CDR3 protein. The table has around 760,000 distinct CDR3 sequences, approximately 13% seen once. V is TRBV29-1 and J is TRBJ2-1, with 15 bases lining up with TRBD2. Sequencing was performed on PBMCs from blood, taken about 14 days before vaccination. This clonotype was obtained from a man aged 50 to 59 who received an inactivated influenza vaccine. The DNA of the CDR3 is TGCAGCGACCGGACTAGCGGGAGGGCCGGAGGTGAGCAGTTCTTC. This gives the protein CSDRTSGRAGGEQFF.